The 5 T cell receptor beta chains given below trace back to one sample, sequenced in a study of cytomegalovirus exposure and HLA in healthy donors. PCR used 60 Vbeta primers and 13 Jbeta primers. Repertoires were generated with immunoSEQ multiplex PCR, while TCRdb's copy carries only in-frame clones and drops some. The sample records approximately 150,000 clones, about 80% being singletons. The specimen sequenced was PBMCs. The origin of the receptors is a young man in good health and CMV-seropositive.

The CDR3 protein is CASSFDFTGNYGYTF. The CDR3 DNA reads TGTGCCAGCAGTTTTGATTTTACAGGGAACTATGGCTACACCTTC. V gene TRBV27 combines with J gene TRBJ1-2; maybe TRBD1 (6 bases). The length of the CDR3 is 15 residues. Per germline, CDR1 MNHEY and CDR2 SMNVEV (reference sequence). The ends were cut back, 3 bases at V and 2 bases at J, with 13 bases in the middle.

J is TRBJ1-5 and V is TRBV4-2, with D perhaps TRBD1 (6 bases). Germline assignment: CDR1 LGHNA and CDR2 YNFKEQ. The CDR3 is 16 amino acids. V lost 0 bases and J lost 5, with 14 bases in between. CDR3 DNA: TGTGCCAGCAGCCAAGATGAACGGGGGGGCTATCAGCCCCAGCATTTT. This encodes CASSQDERGGYQPQHF.

V is TRBV10-3 and J is TRBJ2-7; 14 nucleotides line up with TRBD2. Per the germline V gene, CDR1 is ENHRY and CDR2 is SYGVKD. The CDR3 is made up of 20 amino acids. Unmatched junction bases numbered 13, after V lost 3 bases and J lost 0 bases. The CDR3 spells CAISDPRLAGGPGSSYEQYF. The CDR3 DNA reads TGTGCCATCAGTGATCCGAGACTAGCGGGAGGGCCAGGGAGCTCCTACGAGCAGTACTTC.

This chain uses TRBV4-1 with TRBJ1-2; no firm D call. The CDR3 extends over 14 amino acids. V was trimmed by 2 bases and J by 2 bases, leaving 9 bases between them. Germline CDR1 is MGHRA and CDR2 is YSYEKL. CDR3 sequence reads: CASSQPAENYGYTF. DNA of the CDR3: TGCGCCAGCAGCCAACCCGCAGAAAACTATGGCTACACCTTC.

This chain links TRBV2 with TRBJ2-4, with D possibly matching TRBD2 (6 bases). The V end was cut by 2 bases, the J end by 3 bases, with 14 bases between. The CDR3 is 16 amino acids. Germline V CDR1 and CDR2: SNHLY, FYNNEI. The CDR3: CASSEQLGGGKNIQYF. The CDR3 DNA reads as TGTGCCAGCAGTGAACAGTTGGGGGGAGGCAAAAACATTCAGTACTTC. Variable domain in full (rest from reference TRBV2 and TRBJ2-4): EPEVTQTPSHQVTQMGQEVILRCVPISNHLYFYWYRQILGQKVEFLVSFYNNEISEKSEIFDDQFSVERPDGSNFTLKIRSTKLEDSAMYFCASSEQLGGGKNIQYFGAGTRLSVL.